These T cell receptor beta chains were read from a single sample in a study of CD8 T cells in Susac syndrome. Each CDR3 protein is one row after TCRdb ran MiXCR on the immunoSEQ multiplex PCR reads. The sample consists of approximately 210,000 distinct CDR3 sequences, around 96% of them appearing once. Material for sequencing was CD4+ T cells from PBMCs. The origin of the receptors is a human donor with multiple sclerosis. CDR3s include the opening cysteine and the closing phenylalanine or tryptophan. Each record gives: D gene, J gene, clone size, V gene, CDR3 length, CDR3 DNA, CDR3 protein. D genes are given only for firm matches. Size tells how often a clone was seen (once, few, many) or the class of an expanded clone, and some rows leave it out.

. | TRBJ2-7 | . | TRBV14 | 16 | TGTGCCAGCAGCCAAGATAGAGGTCAGGGAAGCAACGAGCAGTACTTC | CASSQDRGQGSNEQYF
TRBD1 | TRBJ2-1 | once | TRBV25-1 | 19 | TGTGCCAGCAGTGAGTCGGGACAGGGTTTTTACAGACTCTACAATGAGCAGTTCTTC | CASSESGQGFYRLYNEQFF
. | TRBJ2-5 | once | TRBV20-1 | 13 | TGCAGTGCTGTACGGGACTTCCAAGAGACCCAGTACTTC | CSAVRDFQETQYF
. | TRBJ2-2 | . | TRBV29-1 | 13 | TGCAGCGTCTTGACGGGGAACACCGGGGAGCTGTTTTTT | CSVLTGNTGELFF
. | TRBJ2-7 | once | TRBV28 | 14 | TGTGCCAGCAGTTACAAGGGAGGCCCCTACGAGCAGTACTTC | CASSYKGGPYEQYF
TRBD1 | TRBJ1-5 | . | TRBV3-1 | 16 | TGTGCCAGCAGCGGACACGGAACAGGGGGCAATCAGCCCCAGCATTTT | CASSGHGTGGNQPQHF
TRBD1 | TRBJ2-2 | . | TRBV2 | 14 | TGTGCCAGCAGAAGGGACAGGGGGCCCGGGGAGCTGTTTTTT | CASRRDRGPGELFF
. | TRBJ2-5 | . | TRBV20-1 | 14 | TGCAGTGCTAGAGACCGGCAGTCCCAAGAGACCCAGTACTTC | CSARDRQSQETQYF
TRBD1 | TRBJ2-5 | . | TRBV6-5 | 14 | TGTGCCAGCGGGCGGACAGGGGAAAAAAAGACCCAGTACTTC | CASGRTGEKKTQYF
TRBD1 | TRBJ2-5 | once | TRBV20-1 | 14 | TGCAGTGCGGGGACCGGGACAGGGCGAGAGACCCAGTACTTC | CSAGTGTGRETQYF
TRBD2 | TRBJ2-3 | . | TRBV3-1 | 14 | TGTGCCAGCAGACAAAGCGGGGGAACAGATACGCAGTATTTT | CASRQSGGTDTQYF
. | TRBJ2-1 | . | TRBV20-1 | 13 | TGCAGTGCTAGAGAGGGGGGGCGCAATGAGCAGTTCTTC | CSAREGGRNEQFF
. | TRBJ2-7 | . | TRBV5-6 | 11 | TGTGCCAGCAGCTCCCTAGCGGAGCAGTACTTC | CASSSLAEQYF
TRBD1 | TRBJ2-7 | . | TRBV6-6 | 14 | TGTGCCAGCAGTTTACAGGGGGCGGGCTACGAGCAGTACTTC | CASSLQGAGYEQYF
. | TRBJ2-2 | . | TRBV3-1 | 13 | TGTGCCAGCAGCCATGTTAACACCGGGGAGCTGTTTTTT | CASSHVNTGELFF
. | TRBJ2-4 | . | TRBV28 | 16 | TGTGCCAGCAGTTTAAGTCGAATGGGGACGAAAAACATTCAGTACTTC | CASSLSRMGTKNIQYF
. | TRBJ2-3 | . | TRBV27 | 15 | TGTGCCAGCAGTTCGACCCCGAGAGGGACAGATACGCAGTATTTT | CASSSTPRGTDTQYF
. | TRBJ2-7 | . | TRBV27 | 15 | TGTGCCAGCAAAGTGGTCGGACCTTCCTACTCCGAGCAGTACTTC | CASKVVGPSYSEQYF
TRBD1 | TRBJ1-5 | . | TRBV2 | 16 | TGTGCCAGCAGCGACAGGGGCGCACGACTCAATCAGCCCCAGCATTTT | CASSDRGARLNQPQHF
TRBD2 | TRBJ2-3 | . | TRBV6-5 | 16 | TGTGCCAGCAGTTACTTAGCGGGGGGGAGCACAGATACGCAGTATTTT | CASSYLAGGSTDTQYF
. | TRBJ1-2 | . | TRBV19 | 14 | TGTGCCACCACGAGGGACGGACGGAACTATGGCTACACCTTC | CATTRDGRNYGYTF
. | TRBJ2-3 | . | TRBV4-1 | 14 | TGCGCCAGCAGCCAAGGGGACTCATGGGGCCCGCAGTATTTT | CASSQGDSWGPQYF